These T cell receptor beta chains were read from a single sample in a study of cytomegalovirus exposure and HLA in healthy donors. Profiling relied on immunoSEQ multiplex PCR, and the TCRdb table lists in-frame clones only, not all of them. Among more than 95,000 clones listed, around 85% were seen once. Specimen: PBMCs. These receptors were collected from a man younger than 35 in good health and CMV-seropositive. Each CDR3 is given with its conserved first and last residue. Each record gives: D gene, J gene, V gene, clone size, CDR3 protein, CDR3 DNA. D genes are given only for firm matches. Size values are once, few and many counts, or a class for expanded clones, and some rows have none.

D gene: .
J gene: TRBJ1-1
V gene: TRBV21-1
clone size: once
CDR3 protein: CASTVGRGTFLNTEAFF
CDR3 DNA: .

D gene: .
J gene: TRBJ2-5
V gene: TRBV10-2
clone size: few
CDR3 protein: CASSTGLGQETQYF
CDR3 DNA: TGCGCCAGCAGCACAGGTCTCGGACAAGAGACCCAGTACTTC

D gene: .
J gene: TRBJ1-4
V gene: TRBV18
clone size: .
CDR3 protein: CASSRSGGANEKLFF
CDR3 DNA: TGTGCCAGCTCACGTTCGGGGGGAGCTAATGAAAAACTGTTTTTT

D gene: .
J gene: TRBJ1-1
V gene: TRBV14
clone size: few
CDR3 protein: CASSQEGQLSEAFF
CDR3 DNA: TGTGCCAGCAGCCAAGAAGGACAGTTGTCTGAAGCTTTCTTT

D gene: .
J gene: TRBJ2-1
V gene: TRBV7-9
clone size: .
CDR3 protein: CASSSKGGLYNEQFF
CDR3 DNA: TGTGCCAGCAGCTCGAAGGGGGGGCTATACAATGAGCAGTTCTTC

D gene: TRBD1
J gene: TRBJ2-1
V gene: TRBV9
clone size: .
CDR3 protein: CASSPASRGQVDEQFF
CDR3 DNA: TGTGCCAGCAGCCCCGCGAGCCGTGGACAGGTAGATGAGCAGTTCTTC

D gene: .
J gene: TRBJ1-5
V gene: TRBV30
clone size: .
CDR3 protein: CAWSGRALSSNQPQHF
CDR3 DNA: TGTGCCTGGAGTGGGAGGGCTTTGTCTAGCAATCAGCCCCAGCATTTT

D gene: .
J gene: TRBJ1-3
V gene: TRBV5-6
clone size: .
CDR3 protein: CASSLAGRVSGNTIYF
CDR3 DNA: TGTGCCAGCAGCTTGGCTGGCAGGGTCTCTGGAAACACCATATATTTT

D gene: .
J gene: TRBJ1-4
V gene: TRBV7-2
clone size: .
CDR3 protein: CASSFRNEKLFF
CDR3 DNA: TGTGCCAGCAGCTTCCGTAATGAAAAACTGTTTTTT

D gene: .
J gene: TRBJ1-3
V gene: TRBV4-1
clone size: .
CDR3 protein: CASSQGPGSGNTIYF
CDR3 DNA: TGCGCCAGCAGCCAAGGGCCTGGCTCTGGAAACACCATATATTTT

D gene: .
J gene: TRBJ1-1
V gene: TRBV10-2
clone size: .
CDR3 protein: CASAGDLYREAFF
CDR3 DNA: TGCGCCAGCGCAGGGGACCTCTATCGGGAAGCTTTCTTT

D gene: TRBD1
J gene: TRBJ1-5
V gene: TRBV19
clone size: .
CDR3 protein: CASSKTGSARSNQPQHF
CDR3 DNA: TGTGCCAGTAGTAAGACAGGGTCAGCGAGGAGCAATCAGCCCCAGCATTTT

D gene: .
J gene: TRBJ2-3
V gene: TRBV6-1
clone size: .
CDR3 protein: CASSVHGQYTDTQYF
CDR3 DNA: TGTGCCAGCAGCGTACACGGACAGTACACAGATACGCAGTATTTT